These 26 T cell receptor beta chains share one sample of origin, sequenced in a study of T cells in Graves' hyperthyroidism and ophthalmopathy (dated by TCRdb to the late 2010s). The library was produced with multiplex PCR. The sequencing machine was an Illumina HiSeq 2000. Amplification of TCR beta CDR3 regions was carried out from RNA transcripts. For the first round of RT-PCR on the TCR CDR3, the HTBI primer set was used together with the Qiagen OneStep RT-PCR kit. Using fastp trimming at Q25 and MiXCR clonotype assembly, TCRdb reanalyzed the public sequencing data and kept in-frame beta chains. Entries that share a CDR3 protein sequence are merged under the most common genes and DNA. The sample table records about 560,000 distinct CDR3 sequences; over 15% of these occur just once. Around a sixth of the sample is taken by the ten largest. Sequencing used blood. Every receptor here comes from a young woman with Graves' hyperthyroidism.

This chain's CDR3 is CASSIGQGNEQYF. CDR3 nucleotides: TGTGCCAGTAGTATAGGACAGGGGAACGAGCAGTACTTC. V is TRBV19 and J is TRBJ2-7; 8 bases match TRBD1. The CDR3 is made up of 13 amino acids. Trimming at V came to 1 base and at J to 5 bases, leaving 1 base not matched to a gene. CDR1 is LNHDA, CDR2 SQIVND, per germline (reference sequence).

In its sample, this clonotype was seen once. The V and J genes are TRBV12-3 or TRBV12-4 and TRBJ1-5, with D perhaps matching TRBD1 (5 bases). This CDR3 has 13 residues. With 5 bases removed from V and 9 bases from J, the gap between germline ends came to 14 bases. CDR3 region: CASSPPGRMPQHF. The DNA of the CDR3 is TGTGCCAGCAGTCCTCCAGGGAGGATGCCCCAGCATTTT.

The chain links TRBV29-1 to TRBJ1-1; possible D gene TRBD1, 5 bases. Trimming removed 7 bases from V and 0 bases from J, with 9 bases in between. The CDR3 spans 12 residues. Germline V CDR1 and CDR2: SQVTM, ANQGSEA. This CDR3 reads CSGGRLNTEAFF. The CDR3 DNA reads TGCAGCGGGGGACGGTTGAACACTGAAGCTTTCTTT.

This chain connects TRBV4-1 to TRBJ2-7; D is possibly TRBD2 (5 bases). The germline CDR1 and CDR2 sequences are MGHRA and YSYEKL. V lost 1 base and J 2 bases, leaving 12 bases between the germline ends. This CDR3 spans 15 amino acids. The CDR3 is CASSQARTGAYEQYF. CDR3 bases: TGCGCCAGCAGCCAAGCGAGGACTGGGGCCTACGAGCAGTACTTC.

This clonotype occurred a few times. The V gene is TRBV29-1, the J gene TRBJ2-1, with a possible D match to TRBD2 (5 bases). In germline, CDR1 is SQVTM, CDR2 ANQGSEA. Trimming removed 0 bases at V and 0 bases at J, with 18 bases between. The CDR3 has 18 residues. The CDR3 sequence is CSVEDPGYEGPSYNEQFF. In DNA, the CDR3 is TGCAGCGTTGAAGATCCTGGGTACGAGGGTCCCTCCTACAATGAGCAGTTCTTC.

Remarks on this clonotype: Germline is not matched at one junction end, which may reflect a read error. This chain connects TRBV5-4 to TRBJ1-2; D possibly corresponds to TRBD1 (5 bases). Germline V lookup: CDR1 SGHNT, CDR2 YYREEE (reference sequence). The CDR3 extends over 16 amino acids. The chain's CDR3 is CASSLYYSYQGYGHTF. Written as DNA, the CDR3 is TGTGCCAGCAGCTTATACTACAGTTACCAGGGCTATGGCCACACCTTC.

This clonotype has at least ten counts. The rearrangement joins TRBV28 to TRBJ1-5, with 8 bases matching TRBD1. The length of the CDR3 is 14 residues. J was trimmed by 1 base and V by 8 bases; bases with no gene match: 4. CDR1 and CDR2 (germline): MDHEN, SYDVKM. CDR3 coding DNA: TGTGCCAGCCGGACAGGGATCAGCAATCAGCCCCAGCATTTT. Its protein is CASRTGISNQPQHF. The full variable domain, in which reference TRBV28 and TRBJ1-5 provide the parts outside the CDR3, is DVKVTQSSRYLVKRTGEKVFLECVQDMDHENMFWYRQDPGLGLRLIYFSYDVKMKEKGDIPEGYSVSREKKERFSLILESASTNQTSMYLCASRTGISNQPQHFGDGTRLSIL.

This clonotype was observed at least ten times. The rearrangement uses TRBV29-1 and TRBJ2-5, with D uncertain. The V gene's germline CDR1 is SQVTM and CDR2 ANQGSEA. CDR3 length equals 12 residues. V was pared by 4 bases and J by 4 bases, with 10 bases between. CDR3 sequence: CSVGDIGETQYF. The CDR3 DNA sequence: TGCAGCGTTGGAGATATTGGAGAGACCCAGTACTTC. The full variable domain, with the rest looked up from reference TRBV29-1 and TRBJ2-5, is SAVISQKPSRDICQRGTSLTIQCQVDSQVTMMFWYRQQPGQSLTLIATANQGSEATYESGFVIDKFPISRPNLTFSTLTVSNMSPEDSSIYLCSVGDIGETQYFGPGTRLLVL.

This clonotype was counted a few times. The J gene is TRBJ2-2, the V gene TRBV7-3; D is perhaps TRBD1 (6 bases). The germline CDR1 and CDR2 sequences are SGHTA and FQGTGA. Trimming cost V 4 bases and J 3 bases, with 15 bases left between them. This CDR3 contains 16 residues. CDR3 amino acids: CASSSTPDSYTGELFF. The DNA for the CDR3 is TGTGCCAGCAGCTCGACCCCGGACAGTTACACCGGGGAGCTGTTTTTT.

This chain links TRBV5-1 with TRBJ2-3, with 7 bases that match TRBD1. The germline V gene has CDR1 SGHRS and CDR2 YFSETQ. This CDR3 has 15 amino acids. Losses at the gene ends were 6 bases for V and 4 bases for J; bases not matched to a gene: 11. CDR3 loop: CASNKATGEPDTQYF. CDR3 DNA sequence: TGCGCCAGCAACAAAGCCACAGGGGAGCCAGATACGCAGTATTTT.

This clonotype was detected only a few times. The CDR3 spells CASSERRQLLPGETQYF. CDR3 DNA sequence: TGCGCCAGCAGTGAGCGGAGACAGCTACTACCAGGGGAGACCCAGTACTTC. This rearrangement joins TRBV10-2 to TRBJ2-5; weak D call: TRBD1 (5 bases). Deletions cut 2 bases from V and 5 bases from J, with 21 bases between. The germline V gene encodes CDR1 WSHSY and CDR2 SAAADI. This CDR3 contains 17 residues.

V is TRBV6-1 and J is TRBJ2-1; D is uncertain. CDR3 size: 11 residues. V gave up 7 bases and J gave up 6 bases, with 7 bases separating them. Germline lookup yields CDR1 MNHNS and CDR2 SASEGT. As DNA, the CDR3 is TGTGCCAGCACCCGCCGCAATGAGCAGTTCTTC. Translated: CASTRRNEQFF.

CDR3 loop: CASSLSYREHGYTF. CDR3 in DNA: TGTGCCAGCAGTTTATCGTACAGGGAGCATGGCTACACCTTC. The gene calls are TRBV27 and TRBJ1-2; tentative D call: TRBD1 (6 bases). The CDR3 has 14 residues. Germline CDR1 reads MNHEY; CDR2 reads SMNVEV (reference sequence). Trimming cost V 0 bases and J 6 bases, with 11 bases left between them.

This clonotype was picked up a small number of times. A read error may be the cause here, since a much bigger clone is one base away. The chain has TRBV6-1 and TRBJ1-2; 8 bases line up with TRBD1. Germline lookup yields CDR1 MNHNS and CDR2 SASEGT. The CDR3 is 13 amino acids. The CDR3: CASSEGEPGGYIF. CDR3 nucleotides: TGTGCCAGCAGTGAAGGGGAGCCAGGGGGCTACATCTTC.

The chain uses TRBV10-1 and TRBJ2-3; 8 positions agree with TRBD2. Per the germline V gene, CDR1 is WNHNN and CDR2 is SYGVQD (reference sequence). The CDR3 length is 20 residues. Unmatched junction bases numbered 20, after V lost 4 bases and J lost 2 bases. In nucleotides, the CDR3 is TGCGCCAGCAGTGGGAGAAGCGGGAGTGGCCCGAAGTCCCACACAGATACGCAGTATTTT. Translated, it gives CASSGRSGSGPKSHTDTQYF.

A few counts support this clonotype. CDR3 sequence (DNA): TGTGCCAGCAGCAACCGCGGGGGGCCGTTTCTGGAGACCCAGTACTTC. This codes for CASSNRGGPFLETQYF. This rearrangement joins TRBV13 to TRBJ2-5, with 8 bases that match TRBD2. V dropped 5 bases and J dropped 5; count of bases not matched to a gene: 13. Germline V gives CDR1 PRHDT, CDR2 FYEKMQ (reference sequence). The CDR3 is 16 residues long.

The J gene is TRBJ2-7, the V gene TRBV20-1, with TRBD2 identical over 12 bases. Germline CDR1 and CDR2: DFQATT and SNEGSKA (reference sequence). V dropped 5 bases and J dropped 5; count of bases not matched to a gene: 4. The CDR3 spans 13 residues. CDR3 DNA: TGCAGTGCTGGACTAGCGGGGACGAACGAGCAGTACTTC. Encoded protein: CSAGLAGTNEQYF.

This clonotype was detected a few times. V usage is TRBV7-9 and J usage is TRBJ2-4; no definite D call. The CDR3 is made up of 17 amino acids. Per germline, CDR1 SEHNR and CDR2 FQNEAQ (reference sequence). V gave up 1 base and J gave up 0 bases, with 13 bases separating them. CDR3 region: CASSLGGSRLAKNIQYF. The CDR3 DNA reads TGTGCCAGCAGCTTAGGAGGTTCGCGTTTAGCCAAAAACATTCAGTACTTC.

In its sample, this clonotype was seen a few times. This chain uses TRBV24-1 with TRBJ2-7; D uncertain. The V and J ends lost 2 bases and 3 bases respectively, with 13 bases between them. This CDR3 contains 15 residues. Germline CDR1 KGHDR, CDR2 SFDVKD. The DNA of the CDR3 is TGTGCCACCAGTGATTCTAAGCGAACCGACTACGAGCAGTACTTC. Protein product: CATSDSKRTDYEQYF.

The table lists this clonotype with many counts. This chain connects TRBV3-1 to TRBJ1-2, with TRBD1 matching 9 bases. Trimming removed 7 bases from V and 4 bases from J; junction bases left unmatched: 10. Germline V CDR1 and CDR2: LGHDT, YNNKEL (reference sequence). The CDR3 covers 15 residues. The CDR3 loop is CASTSGQGIPYGYTF. The CDR3 nucleotides are TGTGCCAGCACCTCGGGACAGGGAATCCCCTATGGCTACACCTTC.

This clonotype was seen a few times. The V and J genes are TRBV6-2 or TRBV6-3 and TRBJ2-3; D gene unclear. This CDR3 contains 12 residues. Deletions cut 6 bases from V and 4 bases from J, with 8 bases between. The germline V gene encodes CDR1 MNHEY and CDR2 SVGEGT. CDR3 in DNA: TGTGCCAGCAGGAGAAGTGCAGATACGCAGTATTTT. It translates to CASRRSADTQYF.

This clonotype was detected many times. The V gene is TRBV12-3 or TRBV12-4, the J gene TRBJ2-1, with D hard to call. The CDR3 loop spans 15 amino acids. V lost 6 bases and J 8 bases, leaving 20 bases between the germline ends. The CDR3 region is CASSRQEPPFYEQFF. The CDR3 DNA is TGTGCCAGCAGCCGTCAGGAACCTCCCTTCTATGAGCAGTTCTTC.

The chain uses TRBV27 and TRBJ2-1; TRBD2 might be the D (6 bases). This CDR3 is built from 17 residues. V gave up 5 bases and J gave up 5 bases, with 22 bases separating them. Germline values: CDR1 MNHEY, CDR2 SMNVEV (reference sequence). The CDR3 sequence: CASSQSRSAGYDNEQFF. The CDR3 region has the DNA TGTGCCAGCAGTCAATCCAGATCAGCGGGCTACGACAATGAGCAGTTCTTC.

This clonotype came up many times. V is TRBV11-3 and J is TRBJ1-1; possibly TRBD1 for D (6 bases). V lost 5 bases, J lost 8 bases, and 15 bases lay in between. CDR3 length: 13 residues. CDR1 is SGHNT, CDR2 YENEEA, per germline. As DNA, the CDR3 is TGTGCCAGCAGCCCGCCCGGGACAATCGAAGCTTTCTTT. Its translation: CASSPPGTIEAFF.

This chain connects TRBV14 to TRBJ2-4; 9 bases map to TRBD1. There are 14 residues in the CDR3. J was trimmed by 5 bases and V by 1 base; bases with no gene match: 0. Germline-derived CDR1 and CDR2 are SGHDN and FVKESK. The CDR3 reads CASSQGTGENIQYF. Written as DNA, the CDR3 is TGTGCCAGCAGCCAAGGGACAGGGGAAAACATTCAGTACTTC.

In this sample, this clonotype turned up a few times. The CDR3 DNA is TGTGCCAGCAAGAAGACTAGCGAGTCCTACAATGAGCAGTTCTTC. Its translation: CASKKTSESYNEQFF. The rearrangement joins TRBV12-3 or TRBV12-4 to TRBJ2-1; TRBD2 matches at 8 bases. V trimming: 7 bases; J trimming: 1 base; junction bases outside the gene matches: 6. The length of the CDR3 is 15 residues.